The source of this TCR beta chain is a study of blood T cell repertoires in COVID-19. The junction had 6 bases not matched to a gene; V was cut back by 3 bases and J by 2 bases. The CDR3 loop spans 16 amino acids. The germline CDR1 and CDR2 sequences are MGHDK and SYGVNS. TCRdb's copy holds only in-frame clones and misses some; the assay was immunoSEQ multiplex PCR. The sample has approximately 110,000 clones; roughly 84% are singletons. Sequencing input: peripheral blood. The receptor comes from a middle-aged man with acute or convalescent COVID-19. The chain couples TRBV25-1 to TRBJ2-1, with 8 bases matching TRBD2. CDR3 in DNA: TGTGCCAGCAGTGATACCGGGGGGGCCGCCTACAATGAGCAGTTCTTC. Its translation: CASSDTGGAAYNEQFF.